Each of the 26 T cell receptor beta chains below was sequenced from the same sample in a study of blood T cell repertoires in COVID-19 (dated by TCRdb to about 2020). The library was obtained by the immunoSEQ multiplex PCR assay. TCRdb obtained this table from immuneACCESS and retained in-frame rearrangements with V and J assigned. These tables miss some clones; where compared with another copy, unresolved V genes account for less than half of the shortfall, and the remainder is unexplained. Present in this sample are 53,000 or so clones, about nine tenths of which were seen just once. About 6% of the sample goes to the ten largest clones. The sample was peripheral blood. The receptor source for this set is a man aged 35 to 55 with acute or convalescent COVID-19.

The J gene is TRBJ2-7, the V gene TRBV21-1; TRBD1, the D gene given by the table, was not confirmed from the DNA. TRBV21-1 is designated a pseudogene. The CDR3 is 12 residues long. The CDR3 sequence: CASRDRVWEQYF. CDR3 nucleotide sequence: TGTGCCAGCAGAGACAGGGTATGGGAGCAGTACTTC.

V is TRBV24-1 and J is TRBJ2-3; the match to TRBD1 covers 7 bases. Germline CDR1 is KGHDR and CDR2 is SFDVKD. This CDR3 is 15 amino acids long. The junction had 14 bases not matched to a gene; V was cut back by 7 bases and J by 8 bases. CDR3 loop: CATSPRQGFVGTQYF. For the CDR3, the DNA is TGTGCCACCAGCCCGAGACAGGGTTTTGTGGGTACGCAGTATTTT.

This CDR3 is CASSYSFRGWDQPQHF. CDR3 nucleotide sequence: TGTGCCAGCAGTTACTCTTTCCGGGGTTGGGATCAGCCCCAGCATTTT. The chain couples TRBV6-2 or TRBV6-3 to TRBJ1-5; D not certain. The V and J ends lost 0 bases and 5 bases respectively, with 14 bases between them. The CDR3 covers 16 residues. The germline V gene has CDR1 MNHEY and CDR2 SVGEGT.

The J gene is TRBJ1-2, the V gene TRBV10-2; 8 bases are shared with TRBD1. V was pared by 5 bases and J by 8 bases, with 10 bases of the junction left unmatched. The CDR3 extends over 14 amino acids. CDR1 is WSHSY, CDR2 SAAADI, per germline. The CDR3 sequence: CASSPTWTGNGYTF. DNA of the CDR3: TGCGCCAGCAGTCCGACATGGACAGGGAACGGCTACACCTTC.

CDR3 sequence: CASSPNRETQYF. CDR3 coding DNA: TGTGCCAGCTCACCAAATAGAGAGACCCAGTACTTC. The rearrangement links TRBV18 to TRBJ2-5, with D uncertain. Trimming stripped 2 bases from V and 4 bases from J, with 5 bases between. This CDR3 contains 12 residues. Germline lookup yields CDR1 KGHSH and CDR2 LQKENI.

V gene TRBV4-2 combines with J gene TRBJ2-5, with D possibly matching TRBD1 (5 bases). Looked up from germline, CDR1 is LGHNA and CDR2 is YNFKEQ. Trimming removed 1 base from V and 4 bases from J, with 13 bases in between. The CDR3 is 15 residues long. CDR3 coding DNA: TGTGCCAGCAGCCAAGCGGAAAAGGGGATAGAGACCCAGTACTTC. Translated: CASSQAEKGIETQYF.

The chain is built from TRBV4-2 and TRBJ2-7; 9 bases are shared with TRBD1. V lost 5 bases, J lost 3 bases, and 8 bases stayed unmatched. Germline V CDR1 and CDR2: LGHNA, YNFKEQ. This CDR3 spans 15 amino acids. The CDR3 bases are TGTGCCAGCAGCTTGGAGGACAGGGGTTACTACGAGCAGTACTTC. This sequence encodes CASSLEDRGYYEQYF.

The chain is built from TRBV19 and TRBJ2-1; 11 nucleotides agree with TRBD2. J gave up 4 bases and V 5 bases, and 4 bases lay outside the gene matches. The CDR3 is made up of 15 amino acids. The germline V gene has CDR1 LNHDA and CDR2 SQIVND (reference sequence). CDR3 nucleotides: TGTGCCAGTAGTGAGGGACTAGCGGTGTACAATGAGCAGTTCTTC. Its protein product is CASSEGLAVYNEQFF.

This clone is a singleton in its sample. CDR3 protein: CASSLKGQGVSHTF. CDR3 DNA sequence: TGTGCCAGCAGCTTAAAGGGACAGGGAGTCTCCCACACCTTC. The chain has TRBV7-8 and TRBJ1-2, with 9 bases identical to TRBD1. The length of the CDR3 is 14 residues. CDR1 and CDR2 from the germline V gene are SGHVS and FQNEAQ. The V gene end was trimmed by 2 bases and the J gene end by 12 bases; junction bases not matched to a gene: 10. Using reference TRBV7-8 and TRBJ1-2 for the parts outside the CDR3, the full variable domain is GAGVSQSPRYKVAKRGQDVALRCDPISGHVSLFWYQQALGQGPEFLTYFQNEAQLDKSGLPSDRFFAERPEGSVSTLKIQRTQQEDSAVYLCASSLKGQGVSHTFGSGTRLTVV.

The rearrangement links TRBV9 to TRBJ2-7, with a possible D match to TRBD1 (6 bases). With 4 bases removed from V and 2 bases from J, the gap between germline ends came to 13 bases. Germline lookup yields CDR1 SGDLS and CDR2 YYNGEE. The length of the CDR3 is 14 residues. The CDR3: CASSFRDIPYEQYF. In nucleotides, the CDR3 is TGTGCCAGCAGCTTTCGGGACATCCCCTACGAGCAGTACTTC.

The V gene is TRBV5-1, the J gene TRBJ1-6; D may be TRBD1 (6 bases). The V gene's germline CDR1 is SGHRS and CDR2 YFSETQ. This CDR3 spans 15 amino acids. V lost 4 bases and J lost 5, with 13 bases in between. CDR3 coding DNA: TGCGCCAGCAGCCAACAGGGTCGGGATAATTCACCCCTCCACTTT. Its protein product is CASSQQGRDNSPLHF.

The chain joins TRBV9 to TRBJ2-1; 10 bases agree with TRBD1. The CDR3 is 15 residues long. Germline V CDR1 and CDR2: SGDLS, YYNGEE. V gave up 4 bases and J gave up 5 bases; unmatched junction bases: 6. In DNA form, the CDR3 reads TGTGCCAGCAGCCTCCGGGACAGGGGCAACAATGAGCAGTTCTTC. It translates to CASSLRDRGNNEQFF.

The V gene is TRBV18, the J gene TRBJ2-7; 10 bases map to TRBD1. Germline lookup yields CDR1 KGHSH and CDR2 LQKENI. The ends lost 3 bases at V and 1 base at J; junction bases unmatched: 12. This CDR3 region has 18 residues. Written as DNA, the CDR3 is TGTGCCAGCTCACCGCTAATTTCCCGGACAGGGGGTTCCTACGAGCAGTACTTC. It translates to CASSPLISRTGGSYEQYF. Looking up the rest from reference TRBV18 and TRBJ2-7 gives the full variable domain: NAGVMQNPRHLVRRRGQEARLRCSPMKGHSHVYWYRQLPEEGLKFMVYLQKENIIDESGMPKERFSAEFPKEGPSILRIQQVVRGDSAAYFCASSPLISRTGGSYEQYFGPGTRLTVT.

The rearrangement joins TRBV29-1 to TRBJ2-5, with D perhaps TRBD1 (5 bases). Germline V gene sequence: CDR1 SQVTM, CDR2 ANQGSEA. This CDR3 comprises 12 residues. V gave up 4 bases and J gave up 2 bases, with 8 bases separating them. The CDR3 DNA sequence: TGCAGCGTTGCGGCAGGGCAAGAGACCCAGTACTTC. Amino acids: CSVAAGQETQYF. Based on the CDR3 plus reference TRBV29-1 and TRBJ2-5, the full variable domain is SAVISQKPSRDICQRGTSLTIQCQVDSQVTMMFWYRQQPGQSLTLIATANQGSEATYESGFVIDKFPISRPNLTFSTLTVSNMSPEDSSIYLCSVAAGQETQYFGPGTRLLVL.

This clone has a single count. The CDR3 loop is CASSQGQGTEAFF. The DNA of the CDR3 is TGCGCCAGCAGCCAAGGACAGGGCACTGAAGCTTTCTTT. The chain joins TRBV5-1 to TRBJ1-1; 8 nucleotides agree with TRBD1. Germline V CDR1 and CDR2: SGHRS, YFSETQ. The CDR3 extends over 13 amino acids. The junction had 3 bases not matched to a gene; V was cut back by 4 bases and J by 4 bases.

The chain links TRBV6-5 to TRBJ1-2; 10 bases map to TRBD1. From germline, CDR1 is MNHEY and CDR2 SVGAGI. Trimming cost V 0 bases and J 2 bases; bases outside gene matches: 3. The CDR3 covers 16 residues. CDR3 nucleotide sequence: TGTGCCAGCAGTTACTCGAGGACAGGGGGGAACTATGGCTACACCTTC. Encoded protein: CASSYSRTGGNYGYTF.

This clone is a singleton in its sample. This rearrangement joins TRBV4-2 to TRBJ2-6; 7 bases match TRBD1. V lost 0 bases, J lost 2 bases, and 10 bases stayed unmatched. There are 19 residues in the CDR3. Per the germline V gene, CDR1 is LGHNA and CDR2 is YNFKEQ. CDR3 sequence reads: CASSQDMGRGNPGANVLTF. Written as DNA, the CDR3 is TGTGCCAGCAGCCAAGATATGGGCAGGGGGAACCCTGGGGCCAACGTCCTGACTTTC.

V and J are TRBV7-2 and TRBJ2-3; TRBD1 is a possible D gene (5 bases). This CDR3 spans 15 amino acids. Trimming removed 1 base from V and 3 bases from J, with 11 bases in between. Germline V gene sequence: CDR1 SGHTA, CDR2 FQGNSA. CDR3 protein: CASSLEVAGTDTQYF. The CDR3 region has the DNA TGTGCCAGCAGCTTAGAGGTGGCAGGGACAGATACGCAGTATTTT.

The genes are TRBV24-1 and TRBJ1-1, with TRBD1 matching 10 bases. Germline V gene sequence: CDR1 KGHDR, CDR2 SFDVKD. There are 15 residues in the CDR3. Trimming removed 2 bases from V and 5 bases from J; junction bases left unmatched: 4. CDR3 region: CATSDSGTGVTEAFF. The CDR3 nucleotides are TGTGCCACCAGTGATTCCGGGACAGGGGTGACTGAAGCTTTCTTT.

V and J are TRBV19 and TRBJ2-5, with 13 positions matching TRBD2. V shed 5 bases, J shed 6 bases, and the junction held 12 bases outside the gene matches. Germline CDR1 reads LNHDA; CDR2 reads SQIVND (reference sequence). CDR3 length: 17 amino acids. The CDR3 nucleotides read TGTGCCAGTAGTCCACGACTAGCGGGAGGCCAAGGAAAGACCCAGTACTTC. Protein product: CASSPRLAGGQGKTQYF.

V and J are TRBV9 and TRBJ1-1, with D uncertain. Trimming left V 0 bases short and J 0 bases short, with 6 bases between. Germline values: CDR1 SGDLS, CDR2 YYNGEE. The CDR3 extends over 14 amino acids. The chain's CDR3 is CASSVGNMNTEAFF. The DNA for the CDR3 is TGTGCCAGCAGCGTAGGTAACATGAACACTGAAGCTTTCTTT.

This chain connects TRBV19 to TRBJ1-2; D is undetermined. Trimming took off 10 bases at V and 1 base at J, with 7 bases between the two ends. This CDR3 spans 11 amino acids. Per the germline V gene, CDR1 is LNHDA and CDR2 is SQIVND (reference sequence). CDR3 sequence (DNA): TGTGCCACCTGGAGTAACTATGGCTACACCTTC. As protein: CATWSNYGYTF.

The chain links TRBV27 to TRBJ2-5; 7 bases match TRBD1. The CDR3 is 14 amino acids. CDR1 and CDR2 from the germline V gene are MNHEY and SMNVEV (reference sequence). V dropped 3 bases and J dropped 1; count of bases not matched to a gene: 2. The CDR3 reads CASSFRDSQETQYF. The CDR3 DNA reads TGTGCCAGCAGTTTCCGGGACAGCCAAGAGACCCAGTACTTC.

This clone was observed a handful of times. The chain has TRBV4-1 and TRBJ1-4; a possible D gene is TRBD1 (5 bases). V was clipped by 1 base and J by 5 bases, with 26 bases between them. The CDR3 extends over 20 amino acids. The germline V gene has CDR1 MGHRA and CDR2 YSYEKL. This CDR3 reads CASSQGRGVGGQGMNEKLFF. DNA of the CDR3: TGCGCCAGCAGCCAAGGCCGGGGGGTCGGAGGTCAGGGAATGAATGAAAAACTGTTTTTT.

The chain recombines TRBV7-9 with TRBJ2-5, with 8 bases that match TRBD2. Germline V gene lookup returns CDR1 SEHNR and CDR2 FQNEAQ (reference sequence). J lost 4 bases, V lost 5 bases, and 12 bases had no gene match. CDR3 length equals 16 residues. The CDR3 nucleotides read TGTGCCAGCAGCCTCCGGGGGGGCCTTCCGTCAGAGACCCAGTACTTC. Protein: CASSLRGGLPSETQYF.

The rearrangement uses TRBV5-5 and TRBJ2-6; the match to TRBD1 covers 9 bases. This CDR3 comprises 16 residues. V lost 4 bases and J lost 3; bases outside the gene matches: 5. Germline loops: CDR1 SGHKS, CDR2 YYEKEE (reference sequence). The CDR3 DNA reads TGTGCCAGCAGCGCACAGGGGGCGGTTGGGGCCAACGTCCTGACTTTC. Translation: CASSAQGAVGANVLTF.